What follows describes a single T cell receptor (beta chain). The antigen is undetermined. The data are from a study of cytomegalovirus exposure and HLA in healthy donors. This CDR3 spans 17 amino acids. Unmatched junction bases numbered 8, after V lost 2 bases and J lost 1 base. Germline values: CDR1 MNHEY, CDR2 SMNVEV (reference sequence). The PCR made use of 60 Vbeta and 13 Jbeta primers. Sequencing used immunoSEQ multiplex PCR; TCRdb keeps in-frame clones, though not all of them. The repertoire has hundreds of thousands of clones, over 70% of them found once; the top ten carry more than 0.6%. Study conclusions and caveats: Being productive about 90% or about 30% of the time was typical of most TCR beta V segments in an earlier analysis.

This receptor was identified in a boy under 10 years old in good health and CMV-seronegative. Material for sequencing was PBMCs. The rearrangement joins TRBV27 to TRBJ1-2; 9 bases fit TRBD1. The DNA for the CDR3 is TGTGCCAGCAGTTTAAAATCACCGGGACAGGGTAACTATGGCTACACCTTC. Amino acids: CASSLKSPGQGNYGYTF.